The next 18 T cell receptor beta chains were all read from a single sample in a study of long-term antiretroviral therapy in people with HIV. A v3.0 immunoSEQ assay was performed at survey level. Profiling relied on immunoSEQ multiplex PCR, and the TCRdb table lists in-frame clones only, not all of them. Counted here are 15,000 to 20,000 clones, around three quarters occurring once; the ten biggest clones make up 6.5% to 7.5%. Specimen: unsorted PBMCs, collected 2.2 years after starting antiretroviral therapy. These receptors all stem from a man between 45 and 60 years old with HIV.

The genes are TRBV10-2 and TRBJ2-5, with D uncertain. V dropped 4 bases and J dropped 3 bases, with 9 bases sitting between them. The CDR3 sequence is 13 residues long. Germline lookup yields CDR1 WSHSY and CDR2 SAAADI. CDR3 sequence (DNA): TGCGCCAGCAGTGGCCCCCGAAAAGAGACCCAGTACTTC. Encoded protein: CASSGPRKETQYF.

The chain carries TRBV7-6 and TRBJ2-3; 10 positions agree with TRBD2. The CDR3 spans 15 residues. The J segment lost 1 base and the V segment lost 5 bases, leaving 3 bases of the junction unmatched. CDR1 and CDR2 from the germline V gene are SGHVS and FNYEAQ. The CDR3 coding sequence is TGTGCCAGCAGCGCGGGACTAGCGCGCACAGATACGCAGTATTTT. The encoded protein is CASSAGLARTDTQYF.

The rearrangement joins TRBV10-1 to TRBJ1-4; maybe TRBD1 (5 bases). Germline V gene lookup returns CDR1 WNHNN and CDR2 SYGVQD (reference sequence). V was clipped by 2 bases and J by 5 bases, with 21 bases between them. There are 18 residues in the CDR3. The DNA of the CDR3 is TGCGCCAGCAGTGAGCCAGGAACCAGGCCGGGGGGGAATGAAAAACTGTTTTTT. Its protein is CASSEPGTRPGGNEKLFF.

The chain links TRBV7-7 to TRBJ2-3; 11 bases match TRBD2. Germline CDR1 SSHAT, CDR2 FNYEAQ (reference sequence). The CDR3 sequence is 16 residues long. V was clipped by 5 bases and J by 1 base; unmatched bases: 5. The CDR3 is CASSRLAGGGTDTQYF. The CDR3 DNA is TGTGCCAGCAGCCGTTTAGCGGGGGGGGGCACAGATACGCAGTATTTT.

The V call is TRBV10-3, the J call TRBJ1-6; D uncertain. The germline CDR1 and CDR2 sequences are ENHRY and SYGVKD. CDR3 length: 14 residues. V was clipped by 3 bases and J by 5 bases, with 8 bases between them. The CDR3 DNA is TGTGCCATCAGTGACTTGACTGATAATTCACCCCTCCACTTT. Residues: CAISDLTDNSPLHF.

The chain uses TRBV5-6 and TRBJ2-5; D is unclear. Trimming took off 4 bases at V and 4 bases at J, with 11 bases between the two ends. CDR3 length: 13 amino acids. Germline lookup yields CDR1 SGHDT and CDR2 YYEEEE. The CDR3 nucleotides are TGTGCCAGCAGCGAAGAGATGGCAGAGACCCAGTACTTC. It yields the protein CASSEEMAETQYF.

This sequence joins TRBV6-5 and TRBJ1-5; D may be TRBD1 (5 bases). This CDR3 region has 14 residues. CDR1 and CDR2 from the germline V gene are MNHEY and SVGAGI. Trimming took off 6 bases at V and 0 bases at J, with 9 bases between the two ends. The CDR3 region has the DNA TGTGCCAGCAGACGGGGGTATAGCAATCAGCCCCAGCATTTT. It is translated as CASRRGYSNQPQHF.

For the CDR3, the DNA is TGTGCCAGCAGTCTGAGTGAGGGGCAGCCCACAGATACGCAGTATTTT. Protein: CASSLSEGQPTDTQYF. The chain has TRBV28 and TRBJ2-3, with D perhaps given as TRBD1 or TRBD2 (5 bases each). The CDR3 is 16 amino acids. Germline V gene lookup returns CDR1 MDHEN and CDR2 SYDVKM. V lost 5 bases and J lost 2, with 17 bases in between.

This clone came up a few times. V and J are TRBV21-1 and TRBJ2-7. TRBV21-1 is described as a pseudogene. This CDR3 has 15 residues. CDR3 in amino acids: CASSKVGQTAYEQYF. The CDR3, as DNA: TGTGCCAGCAGCAAAGTAGGGCAGACTGCCTACGAGCAGTACTTC.

By share, this clone counts as medium-sized. This sequence joins TRBV28 and TRBJ2-7; TRBD2 matches 7 bases. Per germline, CDR1 MDHEN and CDR2 SYDVKM. The CDR3 consists of 15 residues. J was trimmed by 5 bases and V by 5 bases; bases with no gene match: 12. As DNA, the CDR3 is TGTGCCAGCAGTCCCCTGGGGCGGGGAGGGGACGAGCAGTACTTC. The encoded protein is CASSPLGRGGDEQYF. Complete variable domain (other parts from reference TRBV28 and TRBJ2-7): DVKVTQSSRYLVKRTGEKVFLECVQDMDHENMFWYRQDPGLGLRLIYFSYDVKMKEKGDIPEGYSVSREKKERFSLILESASTNQTSMYLCASSPLGRGGDEQYFGPGTRLTVT.

CDR3 protein: CASSLSAGARGYSNQPQHF. DNA of the CDR3: TGTGCCAGCAGTTTATCTGCGGGGGCCAGGGGTTATAGCAATCAGCCCCAGCATTTT. The chain has TRBV28 and TRBJ1-5, with D possibly being TRBD1 (6 bases). The CDR3 runs to 19 residues. Deletions cut 1 base from V and 0 bases from J, with 19 bases between. Germline CDR1 reads MDHEN; CDR2 reads SYDVKM.

The chain has TRBV5-1 and TRBJ2-6; no firm D call. The length of the CDR3 is 16 residues. Germline-derived CDR1 and CDR2 are SGHRS and YFSETQ. V lost 2 bases and J 0 bases, leaving 9 bases between the germline ends. The CDR3 nucleotides read TGCGCCAGCAGCTTCCGACCGCTCTCTGGGGCCAACGTCCTGACTTTC. It codes for CASSFRPLSGANVLTF.

This chain links TRBV6-5 with TRBJ2-7, with TRBD2 as a possible D gene (6 bases). CDR3 length: 12 amino acids. CDR1 is MNHEY, CDR2 SVGAGI, per germline. Trimming removed 6 bases at V and 7 bases at J, with 13 bases between. The DNA for the CDR3 is TGTGCCAGCAGCTCGACTAGTACTGAGCAGTACTTC. This encodes CASSSTSTEQYF.

On this clone: It is likely a read error, because the conserved phenylalanine at the end of the CDR3 is missing. The DNA is left out, because the CDR3 cannot be placed on it with certainty; the CDR3 is given as TCRdb lists it. The J gene is TRBJ1-1, the V gene TRBV2; the D call of TRBD1 is as the table states it, not checked on the DNA. Per germline, CDR1 SNHLY and CDR2 FYNNEI. The CDR3 is 13 residues long, counting both termini. The CDR3 spells CASSYTGQRPYFT.

This sequence joins TRBV6-1 and TRBJ1-5; D is ambiguous. CDR3 length: 14 residues. Germline V gives CDR1 MNHNS, CDR2 SASEGT. The V end was cut by 6 bases, the J end by 0 bases, with 9 bases between. Written as DNA, the CDR3 is TGTGCCAGCAGCACCTTTTATAGCAATCAGCCCCAGCATTTT. Its translation: CASSTFYSNQPQHF.

This clone showed up just a few times. The chain employs TRBV7-9 and TRBJ2-5; D may be TRBD2 (5 bases). Germline CDR1 is SEHNR and CDR2 is FQNEAQ (reference sequence). There are 15 residues in the CDR3. V dropped 5 bases and J dropped 4 bases, with 17 bases sitting between them. Here the CDR3 reads CASSQDWRPPETQYF. CDR3 DNA: TGTGCCAGCAGCCAAGATTGGAGGCCCCCAGAGACCCAGTACTTC. The entire variable domain, with the rest obtained from reference TRBV7-9 and TRBJ2-5, is as follows: DTGVSQNPRHKITKRGQNVTFRCDPISEHNRLYWYRQTLGQGPEFLTYFQNEAQLEKSRLLSDRFSAERPKGSFSTLEIQRTEQGDSAMYLCASSQDWRPPETQYFGPGTRLLVL.

The table lists this clone with a count of one. The chain couples TRBV2 to TRBJ2-1; 8 bases align to TRBD1. The CDR3 length is 15 residues. CDR1 is SNHLY, CDR2 FYNNEI, per germline. The trim removed 4 bases at V and 2 bases at J, leaving 4 bases unmatched. The chain's CDR3 is CASSGQGAPYNEQFF. CDR3 DNA: TGTGCCAGCAGTGGGCAGGGGGCACCCTACAATGAGCAGTTCTTC. Variable domain in full (rest from reference TRBV2 and TRBJ2-1): EPEVTQTPSHQVTQMGQEVILRCVPISNHLYFYWYRQILGQKVEFLVSFYNNEISEKSEIFDDQFSVERPDGSNFTLKIRSTKLEDSAMYFCASSGQGAPYNEQFFGPGTRLTVL.

In its sample, this clone was seen a few times. CDR3: CASSLGPVGGYTF. In DNA form, the CDR3 reads TGTGCCAGCAGCCTCGGGCCCGTGGGCGGCTACACCTTC. The chain carries TRBV7-2 and TRBJ1-2; D uncertain. V lost 5 bases and J lost 8, with 15 bases in between. The germline gives CDR1 SGHTA, CDR2 FQGNSA. The CDR3 contains 13 residues.